This is a list of T cell receptor beta chains from one sample in a study of shared T cell receptors in the human thymus. Measured with immunoSEQ multiplex PCR; TCRdb has only the in-frame clones, and not every one. Among some 700,000 clones listed, 80% to 90% were seen once. The sample was also reused in another study, on human thymus T cells.

Sequenced input: thymocytes. The origin of the receptors is a girl under three years old with a congenital heart defect. Both conserved end residues are part of each CDR3. D genes are given only for firm matches. For some rows the clone size is stated as once, few or many, or as a class when expanded; others skip it.

length	J	V	D	size	CDR3	DNA
12	TRBJ2-7	TRBV6-6	TRBD1	NA	CASGDRGYEQYF	TGTGCCAGCGGGGACAGGGGTTACGAGCAGTACTTC
16	TRBJ1-1	TRBV2	NA	once	CASRPKGEGMNTEAFF	TGTGCCAGCAGGCCCAAGGGTGAGGGCATGAACACTGAAGCTTTCTTT
13	TRBJ1-1	TRBV6-5	NA	once	CASSARGREEAFF	TGTGCCAGCAGTGCCCGGGGAAGAGAGGAAGCTTTCTTT
16	TRBJ2-5	TRBV6-1	NA	NA	CASSEARWVCEETQYF	TGTGCCAGCAGTGAAGCGCGGTGGGTCTGCGAGGAGACCCAGTACTTC
15	TRBJ2-7	TRBV5-1	NA	NA	CASSSTKQLPYEQYF	TGCGCCAGCAGCTCAACAAAACAGCTTCCCTACGAGCAGTACTTC
16	TRBJ2-7	TRBV2	TRBD1	NA	CASSRDRDHVPYEQYF	TGTGCCAGCAGTCGCGACAGGGACCATGTCCCCTACGAGCAGTACTTC
21	TRBJ2-3	TRBV9	TRBD2	NA	CASSVGLSDLAGGLWRDTQYF	TGTGCCAGCAGCGTAGGTCTGTCTGATTTGGCGGGGGGACTATGGAGGGATACGCAGTATTTT
15	TRBJ2-7	TRBV2	TRBD2	once	CATLTTSGDSYEQYF	TGTGCCACCCTAACGACTAGCGGGGACTCCTACGAGCAGTACTTC
14	TRBJ2-7	TRBV25-1	NA	NA	CASSDGVETYEQYF	TGTGCCAGCAGTGACGGGGTCGAAACCTACGAGCAGTACTTC
15	TRBJ1-1	TRBV27	TRBD1	NA	CASSSQQGLNTEAFF	TGTGCCAGCAGTAGTCAACAGGGGTTGAACACTGAAGCTTTCTTT
16	TRBJ2-2	TRBV7-8	NA	NA	CASSLFSRANTGELFF	TGTGCCAGCAGCTTATTTTCACGCGCGAACACCGGGGAGCTGTTTTTT
17	TRBJ1-2	TRBV10-3	NA	few	CAISRGRAPEGARGYTF	TGTGCCATCAGTAGAGGGAGGGCCCCCGAAGGAGCGCGAGGCTACACCTTC
14	TRBJ1-2	TRBV7-2	NA	NA	CASSLGAYRDGYTF	TGTGCCAGCAGCTTAGGGGCTTACAGAGATGGCTACACCTTC
15	TRBJ2-7	TRBV5-1	TRBD2	NA	CASAGLAGPPYEQYF	TGCGCCAGCGCAGGACTAGCGGGGCCTCCCTACGAGCAGTACTTC
15	TRBJ1-5	TRBV15	NA	NA	CATSRHGVAGQPQHF	TGTGCCACCAGCAGACATGGGGTGGCGGGTCAGCCCCAGCATTTT
16	TRBJ2-1	TRBV4-3	TRBD2	NA	CASSQGLAGGPYEQFF	TGCGCCAGCAGCCAGGGACTAGCGGGGGGGCCCTATGAGCAGTTCTTC
18	TRBJ2-6	TRBV29-1	NA	NA	CSHPRATGHSSGANVLTF	TGCAGCCACCCGAGGGCCACGGGACACTCCTCTGGGGCCAACGTCCTGACTTTC
17	TRBJ1-2	TRBV9	NA	NA	CASSVGKDLDLSYGYTF	TGTGCCAGCAGCGTAGGGAAAGACCTAGACTTATCCTATGGTTACACCTTC
14	TRBJ1-1	TRBV10-3	TRBD1	NA	CAISYRGTKTEAFF	TGTGCCATCAGTTACAGGGGGACTAAAACTGAAGCTTTCTTT
17	TRBJ2-7	TRBV5-4	NA	NA	CASSLSGDRLGNYEQYF	TGTGCCAGCAGCCTCAGTGGGGACAGACTAGGCAATTACGAGCAGTACTTC
12	TRBJ1-2	TRBV5-1	NA	NA	CASSPNGVGYTF	TGCGCCAGCAGCCCTAACGGGGTCGGCTACACCTTC
19	TRBJ1-1	TRBV27	TRBD1	NA	CASSPLVDRYHRLNTEAFF	TGTGCCAGCAGCCCCTTAGTGGACAGGTATCATAGATTGAACACTGAAGCTTTCTTT
13	TRBJ1-1	TRBV14	TRBD1	NA	CASSHGQGAEAFF	TGTGCCAGCAGCCATGGACAGGGGGCTGAAGCTTTCTTT
16	TRBJ2-7	TRBV4-3	TRBD1	NA	CASSQVLGTEWHEQYF	TGCGCCAGCAGCCAAGTTTTAGGGACAGAGTGGCACGAGCAGTACTTC
15	TRBJ2-6	TRBV28	TRBD1	NA	CASSMTGVGANVLTF	TGTGCCAGCAGTATGACAGGGGTCGGGGCCAACGTCCTGACTTTC
15	TRBJ1-4	TRBV28	TRBD1	NA	CASSRTGDCFRKLFF	TGTGCCAGCAGTCGAACAGGGGATTGTTTTCGAAAACTGTTTTTT
14	TRBJ2-7	TRBV18	NA	NA	CASSHEGQNYEQYF	TGTGCCAGCTCACACGAAGGACAGAACTACGAGCAGTACTTC